Listed below are T cell receptor beta chains from one sample, sequenced in a study of beta chain features in type 1 diabetes. Using immunoSEQ multiplex PCR, the repertoire was profiled, and TCRdb retains in-frame clones only, with some absent. The table lists under 900,000 clones, 17% of them singletons. Sequencing was performed on naive CD4+ T cells from blood. The receptors here all came from a woman aged 18-35 years in good health. CDR3s include the opening cysteine and the closing phenylalanine or tryptophan. Each record gives: CDR3 length, V gene, D gene, J gene, clone size, CDR3 DNA, CDR3 protein. A D gene is named only where the DNA matches it firmly. Some rows have no size entry. The others give once, few or many, or a class for an expanded clone.

cdr3_length: 10
v_call: TRBV20-1
d_call: NA
j_call: TRBJ2-5
clone_size: NA
cdr3_nt: TGCAGTGCCCGAAGGGAGACCCAGTACTTC
cdr3_aa: CSARRETQYF

cdr3_length: 17
v_call: TRBV15
d_call: NA
j_call: TRBJ2-3
clone_size: few
cdr3_nt: TGTGCCACCAGCAGAGATGGAGGGGGCAACACAATATATACGCAGTATTTT
cdr3_aa: CATSRDGGGNTIYTQYF

cdr3_length: 17
v_call: TRBV11-2
d_call: TRBD2
j_call: TRBJ2-7
clone_size: NA
cdr3_nt: TGTGCCAGCAGCTTACTTTGGGCGGCGGGAGGGCACAACGAGCAGTACTTC
cdr3_aa: CASSLLWAAGGHNEQYF

cdr3_length: 12
v_call: TRBV28
d_call: NA
j_call: TRBJ2-7
clone_size: NA
cdr3_nt: TGTGCCAGCAGTTTAAAGGTACGCGAGCAGTACTTC
cdr3_aa: CASSLKVREQYF

cdr3_length: 13
v_call: TRBV27
d_call: NA
j_call: TRBJ2-1
clone_size: NA
cdr3_nt: TGTGCCAGCAGTCGTCAAGGCAGCGATGAGCAGTTCTTC
cdr3_aa: CASSRQGSDEQFF

cdr3_length: 14
v_call: TRBV14
d_call: NA
j_call: TRBJ2-5
clone_size: NA
cdr3_nt: TGTGCCAGCAGCCGAGTAAGAGACCAAGAGACCCAGTACTTC
cdr3_aa: CASSRVRDQETQYF

cdr3_length: 15
v_call: TRBV15
d_call: NA
j_call: TRBJ2-1
clone_size: NA
cdr3_nt: TGTGCCACCAGCAGAGAACTGGGGCGGTACAATGAGCAGTTCTTC
cdr3_aa: CATSRELGRYNEQFF

cdr3_length: 16
v_call: TRBV19
d_call: NA
j_call: TRBJ1-2
clone_size: few
cdr3_nt: TGTGCCAGTAGTATTGGGGGCGCGAGAACTAACTATGGCTACACCTTC
cdr3_aa: CASSIGGARTNYGYTF

cdr3_length: 14
v_call: TRBV6-5
d_call: NA
j_call: TRBJ2-1
clone_size: NA
cdr3_nt: TGTGCCAGCAGTTACTCGTATAGAGCCGATGAGCAGTTCTTC
cdr3_aa: CASSYSYRADEQFF

cdr3_length: 14
v_call: TRBV7-2
d_call: TRBD1
j_call: TRBJ2-7
clone_size: NA
cdr3_nt: TGTGCCAGCAGCTCCCCGGGACAGTCGTACGAGCAGTACTTC
cdr3_aa: CASSSPGQSYEQYF

cdr3_length: 15
v_call: TRBV6-1
d_call: TRBD1
j_call: TRBJ2-5
clone_size: NA
cdr3_nt: TGTGCCAGCATTTCAGGGACAGGGATATGGGAGACCCAGTACTTC
cdr3_aa: CASISGTGIWETQYF

cdr3_length: 13
v_call: TRBV7-2
d_call: NA
j_call: TRBJ2-7
clone_size: few
cdr3_nt: TGTGCCAGCAGCTTAGGGTCGGGCTACGAGCAGTACTTC
cdr3_aa: CASSLGSGYEQYF

cdr3_length: 15
v_call: TRBV18
d_call: NA
j_call: TRBJ2-7
clone_size: NA
cdr3_nt: TGTGCCAGCTCACCGAAGCGGGACACTTCCTACGAGCAGTACTTC
cdr3_aa: CASSPKRDTSYEQYF

cdr3_length: 13
v_call: TRBV7-2
d_call: NA
j_call: TRBJ2-7
clone_size: few
cdr3_nt: TGTGCCAGCAGCTTAATGGACTCCTACGAGCAGTACTTC
cdr3_aa: CASSLMDSYEQYF

cdr3_length: 13
v_call: TRBV5-1
d_call: NA
j_call: TRBJ2-2
clone_size: NA
cdr3_nt: TGCGCCAGCAGCTTGGCTGCGGCCGGGGAGCTGTTTTTT
cdr3_aa: CASSLAAAGELFF

cdr3_length: 14
v_call: TRBV18
d_call: TRBD2
j_call: TRBJ2-2
clone_size: few
cdr3_nt: TGTGCCAGCCGGACTAGCGGGAACACCGGGGAGCTGTTTTTT
cdr3_aa: CASRTSGNTGELFF

cdr3_length: 17
v_call: TRBV29-1
d_call: TRBD1
j_call: TRBJ1-3
clone_size: NA
cdr3_nt: TGCAGCGTTGAAGATCGGACAGGGACTAATGAAGGAAACACCATATATTTT
cdr3_aa: CSVEDRTGTNEGNTIYF

cdr3_length: 15
v_call: TRBV4-2
d_call: NA
j_call: TRBJ2-7
clone_size: few
cdr3_nt: TGTGCCAGCAGCCAAGCGCAGGGGGAGGCCTACGAGCAGTACTTC
cdr3_aa: CASSQAQGEAYEQYF

cdr3_length: 19
v_call: TRBV4-3
d_call: NA
j_call: TRBJ2-7
clone_size: NA
cdr3_nt: TGCGCCAGCAGCCAAGATACTACGATGAAGGCAACCCTAGTCTACGAGCAGTACTTC
cdr3_aa: CASSQDTTMKATLVYEQYF

cdr3_length: 16
v_call: TRBV21-1
d_call: NA
j_call: TRBJ2-1
clone_size: NA
cdr3_nt: TGTGCCAGCAGCCCCAAGGGACTAGCGGGGGCCTGTGAGCAGTTCTTC
cdr3_aa: CASSPKGLAGACEQFF

cdr3_length: 17
v_call: TRBV18
d_call: TRBD2
j_call: TRBJ2-7
clone_size: NA
cdr3_nt: TGTGCCAGCTCCCCCGACCAAATAGCGGGAGGAGCGAGTGAGCAGTACTTC
cdr3_aa: CASSPDQIAGGASEQYF

cdr3_length: 16
v_call: TRBV9
d_call: TRBD2
j_call: TRBJ2-3
clone_size: NA
cdr3_nt: TGTGCCAGCAGCATTCGAGCGGGAGGACTCACAGATACGCGGTATTTT
cdr3_aa: CASSIRAGGLTDTRYF

cdr3_length: 15
v_call: TRBV10-3
d_call: NA
j_call: TRBJ2-5
clone_size: few
cdr3_nt: TGTGCCATCAGTGAGTCGACCCGCTCGGGGGAGACCCAGTACTTC
cdr3_aa: CAISESTRSGETQYF

cdr3_length: 19
v_call: TRBV19
d_call: TRBD1
j_call: TRBJ2-4
clone_size: few
cdr3_nt: TGTGCCAGTAGTAGCGGACAGGGTGGGTTACTTCTAGCCAAAAACATTCAGTACTTC
cdr3_aa: CASSSGQGGLLLAKNIQYF

cdr3_length: 14
v_call: TRBV7-9
d_call: NA
j_call: TRBJ1-1
clone_size: few
cdr3_nt: TGTGCCAGCAGTCTTACAGGGAATGGGGCTGAAGCTTTCTTT
cdr3_aa: CASSLTGNGAEAFF

cdr3_length: 14
v_call: TRBV7-9
d_call: NA
j_call: TRBJ2-7
clone_size: few
cdr3_nt: TGTGCCAGCAGCCCAACGACAGTTTCCTACGAGCAGTACTTC
cdr3_aa: CASSPTTVSYEQYF

cdr3_length: 15
v_call: TRBV6-5
d_call: NA
j_call: TRBJ2-7
clone_size: few
cdr3_nt: TGTGCCAGCAGTTACTTGTCGGTTTTGGGGTACGAGCAGTACTTC
cdr3_aa: CASSYLSVLGYEQYF

cdr3_length: 15
v_call: TRBV5-4
d_call: TRBD2
j_call: TRBJ2-2
clone_size: few
cdr3_nt: TGTGCCAGCAGCTTTACTAGCGGAAACACCGGGGAGCTGTTTTTT
cdr3_aa: CASSFTSGNTGELFF

cdr3_length: 16
v_call: TRBV2
d_call: NA
j_call: TRBJ2-6
clone_size: NA
cdr3_nt: TGTGCCAGCCGTACCCCGTACGACTCTGGGGCCAACGTCCTGACTTTC
cdr3_aa: CASRTPYDSGANVLTF

cdr3_length: 13
v_call: TRBV7-9
d_call: NA
j_call: TRBJ1-1
clone_size: few
cdr3_nt: TGTGCCAGCAGCTTTATCTTGAACACTGAAGCTTTCTTT
cdr3_aa: CASSFILNTEAFF

cdr3_length: 17
v_call: TRBV9
d_call: TRBD2
j_call: TRBJ2-5
clone_size: few
cdr3_nt: TGTGCCAGCAGCGTAGGAAATCTAGCGGGTCCCCAAGAGACCCAGTACTTC
cdr3_aa: CASSVGNLAGPQETQYF

cdr3_length: 15
v_call: TRBV7-9
d_call: NA
j_call: TRBJ2-5
clone_size: few
cdr3_nt: TGTGCCAGCAGCCTCCCAGGGGAGGTTGGGGAGACCCAGTACTTC
cdr3_aa: CASSLPGEVGETQYF

cdr3_length: 15
v_call: TRBV5-4
d_call: TRBD2
j_call: TRBJ2-3
clone_size: few
cdr3_nt: TGTGCCAGCAGCTCGCGTAGCGGGAGAACAGATACGCAGTATTTT
cdr3_aa: CASSSRSGRTDTQYF

cdr3_length: 16
v_call: TRBV2
d_call: NA
j_call: TRBJ2-1
clone_size: NA
cdr3_nt: TGTGCCAGCAGTGAGCTCGGGTGGCAGGCCCGCGATGAGCAGTTCTTC
cdr3_aa: CASSELGWQARDEQFF

cdr3_length: 13
v_call: TRBV28
d_call: NA
j_call: TRBJ2-3
clone_size: NA
cdr3_nt: TGTGCCAGCAGGCCAGACAGCACAGATACGCAGTATTTT
cdr3_aa: CASRPDSTDTQYF

cdr3_length: 15
v_call: TRBV6-1
d_call: TRBD1
j_call: TRBJ2-7
clone_size: NA
cdr3_nt: TGTGCCAGCAGTGAAGTAAGGACAGGCTCCTACGAGCAGTACTTC
cdr3_aa: CASSEVRTGSYEQYF

cdr3_length: 16
v_call: TRBV21-1
d_call: NA
j_call: TRBJ2-2
clone_size: NA
cdr3_nt: TGTGCCAGCAGCAAAGAGTCCTCCAGGGTTGCCGGGGAGCTGTTTTTT
cdr3_aa: CASSKESSRVAGELFF

cdr3_length: 15
v_call: TRBV5-6
d_call: NA
j_call: TRBJ2-1
clone_size: NA
cdr3_nt: TGTGCCAGCAGCCTGGTAGACAGGCTCTACAATGAGCAGTTCTTC
cdr3_aa: CASSLVDRLYNEQFF

cdr3_length: 12
v_call: TRBV2
d_call: NA
j_call: TRBJ2-7
clone_size: few
cdr3_nt: TGTGGAGGAGGGGCTGAGTCCTACGAGCAGTACTTC
cdr3_aa: CGGGAESYEQYF

cdr3_length: 19
v_call: TRBV7-8
d_call: TRBD2
j_call: TRBJ2-6
clone_size: NA
cdr3_nt: TGTGCCAGCAGCTTACTGGGACTAGCTGTGCTTTCTGGGGCCAACGTCCTGACTTTC
cdr3_aa: CASSLLGLAVLSGANVLTF

cdr3_length: 14
v_call: TRBV7-2
d_call: TRBD1
j_call: TRBJ1-6
clone_size: NA
cdr3_nt: TGTGCCAGCAGCCTACAGGGGGTAGGGTCACCCCTCCACTTT
cdr3_aa: CASSLQGVGSPLHF

cdr3_length: 14
v_call: TRBV6-1
d_call: TRBD1
j_call: TRBJ1-1
clone_size: NA
cdr3_nt: TGTGCCAGCCTTGGGGCAGGGGGCCATGCGGAAGCTTTCTTT
cdr3_aa: CASLGAGGHAEAFF

cdr3_length: 15
v_call: TRBV6-5
d_call: TRBD1
j_call: TRBJ2-7
clone_size: few
cdr3_nt: TGTGCCAGCAGTTACGGGACAGGGAAGACCTACGAGCAGTACTTC
cdr3_aa: CASSYGTGKTYEQYF

cdr3_length: 14
v_call: TRBV10-3
d_call: TRBD2
j_call: TRBJ2-7
clone_size: NA
cdr3_nt: TGTGCCATCAGGCCGGGGCTAGCGGGATACGAGCAGTACTTC
cdr3_aa: CAIRPGLAGYEQYF

cdr3_length: 13
v_call: TRBV7-9
d_call: NA
j_call: TRBJ2-1
clone_size: NA
cdr3_nt: TGTGCCAGCAGCTTAGGCACAGCTCATGAGCAGTTCTTC
cdr3_aa: CASSLGTAHEQFF

cdr3_length: 15
v_call: TRBV10-1
d_call: TRBD2
j_call: TRBJ2-5
clone_size: NA
cdr3_nt: TGCGCCAGCAGTGAAGGGACTAGCGGGAAAGAGACCCAGTACTTC
cdr3_aa: CASSEGTSGKETQYF

cdr3_length: 15
v_call: TRBV28
d_call: NA
j_call: TRBJ2-7
clone_size: NA
cdr3_nt: TGTGCCACCCGCGGTGAGGGCCGTGGCACCTACGAGCAGTACTTC
cdr3_aa: CATRGEGRGTYEQYF

cdr3_length: 13
v_call: TRBV9
d_call: NA
j_call: TRBJ2-3
clone_size: NA
cdr3_nt: TGTGCCAGCAGCGCCGTTCTGCGGGGTACGCAGTATTTT
cdr3_aa: CASSAVLRGTQYF

cdr3_length: 15
v_call: TRBV27
d_call: TRBD1
j_call: TRBJ2-2
clone_size: few
cdr3_nt: TGTGCCAGCAGTTTGGGGACAGTTCATTCCGGGGAGCTGTTTTTT
cdr3_aa: CASSLGTVHSGELFF

cdr3_length: 16
v_call: TRBV4-1
d_call: NA
j_call: TRBJ1-5
clone_size: NA
cdr3_nt: TGCGCCAGCAGCCAAGGAGCCAACAATCTCGGTCAGCCCCAGCATTTT
cdr3_aa: CASSQGANNLGQPQHF

cdr3_length: 13
v_call: TRBV7-6
d_call: NA
j_call: TRBJ2-1
clone_size: few
cdr3_nt: TGTGCCAGCAGGCCAGAGCCAGGCAGTGAGCAGTTCTTC
cdr3_aa: CASRPEPGSEQFF

cdr3_length: 16
v_call: TRBV4-2
d_call: TRBD2
j_call: TRBJ2-5
clone_size: few
cdr3_nt: TGTGCCAGCAGCCTACTTGTAGGGACTAGCCAAGAGACCCAGTACTTC
cdr3_aa: CASSLLVGTSQETQYF

cdr3_length: 18
v_call: TRBV4-1
d_call: TRBD2
j_call: TRBJ2-1
clone_size: few
cdr3_nt: TGCGCCAGCAGCCAAGTAGGTCGTTCGGGAGGTTCCTACAATGAGCAGTTCTTC
cdr3_aa: CASSQVGRSGGSYNEQFF